One and the same sample provided the 14 T cell receptor beta chains below, sequenced in a study of T cells in Graves' hyperthyroidism and ophthalmopathy. The source material, RNA transcripts, was used to amplify TCR beta CDR3 regions. HTBI primers were employed in a first-round RT-PCR of the TCR CDR3. A single record per CDR3 protein comes from TCRdb applying MiXCR to the multiplex PCR reads. The repertoire holds fewer than 900,000 distinct CDR3 sequences, with 15% to 20% as singletons. Sequenced: blood. All receptors come from a man between 18 and 29 years old with Graves' hyperthyroidism.

This clonotype was detected ten times or more. The gene calls are TRBV2 and TRBJ2-3; D may be TRBD1 (6 bases). The CDR3 spans 14 residues. CDR1 and CDR2 from the germline V gene are SNHLY and FYNNEI. The V end lost 7 bases, the J end lost 5 bases, and 16 bases lay between the germline ends. The CDR3 bases are TGTGCCAGCACCGAGCTAGGGACATTAGATACGCAGTATTTT. Translated, it gives CASTELGTLDTQYF.

V gene TRBV29-1 combines with J gene TRBJ2-5, with 10 bases fitting TRBD2. Germline assignment: CDR1 SQVTM and CDR2 ANQGSEA. The CDR3 spans 16 residues. J gave up 2 bases and V 5 bases, and 11 bases lay outside the gene matches. CDR3 amino acids: CSVLSGLAEPQETQYF. The CDR3 DNA reads TGCAGCGTTCTGTCCGGACTAGCGGAGCCTCAAGAGACCCAGTACTTC. The full variable domain, rest sourced from reference TRBV29-1 and TRBJ2-5, is SAVISQKPSRDICQRGTSLTIQCQVDSQVTMMFWYRQQPGQSLTLIATANQGSEATYESGFVIDKFPISRPNLTFSTLTVSNMSPEDSSIYLCSVLSGLAEPQETQYFGPGTRLLVL.

This chain uses TRBV3-1 with TRBJ2-7; D call uncertain. Trimming removed 3 bases at V and 5 bases at J, with 5 bases between. This CDR3 comprises 11 residues. Germline V gives CDR1 LGHDT, CDR2 YNNKEL (reference sequence). This CDR3 is CASSHINEQYF. The CDR3, as DNA: TGTGCCAGCAGCCATATCAACGAGCAGTACTTC.

This clonotype was counted only a few times. V and J are TRBV29-1 and TRBJ2-5, with unresolved D. Germline CDR1 SQVTM, CDR2 ANQGSEA. V was cut by 3 bases and J by 0 bases, with 11 bases left in between. The CDR3 contains 14 residues. In nucleotides, the CDR3 is TGCAGCGTTGAGGTCGCGAAGTACCAAGAGACCCAGTACTTC. It specifies CSVEVAKYQETQYF.

This clonotype has just a few counts. CDR3 bases: TGCAGCGTTGAAGAGGGTCGGGGCTACACCTTC. Its protein product is CSVEEGRGYTF. V usage is TRBV29-1 and J usage is TRBJ1-2, with D uncertain. The CDR3 totals 11 residues. Trimming left V 0 bases short and J 8 bases short, with 7 bases between. CDR1 SQVTM and CDR2 ANQGSEA come from the germline V gene.

In its sample, this clonotype was seen many times. This sequence joins TRBV28 and TRBJ1-1, with D perhaps matching TRBD1 (6 bases). The V and J ends lost 5 bases and 2 bases respectively, with 21 bases between them. CDR3 size: 17 residues. Germline V gene lookup returns CDR1 MDHEN and CDR2 SYDVKM. CDR3 bases: TGTGCCAGCAGTACCCCAACTCAGGGGCCGCCCAACACTGAAGCTTTCTTT. Translated, it gives CASSTPTQGPPNTEAFF.

The V gene is TRBV7-2, the J gene TRBJ1-1, with TRBD1 as a possible D gene (6 bases). CDR3 length: 13 residues. V lost 2 bases and J 10 bases, leaving 14 bases between the germline ends. The germline gives CDR1 SGHTA, CDR2 FQGNSA. CDR3 bases: TGTGCCAGCAGCTTATGGCTCAGGGGAAGAGCTTTCTTT. Translating gives CASSLWLRGRAFF. Based on the CDR3 plus reference TRBV7-2 and TRBJ1-1, the full variable domain is GAGVSQSPSNKVTEKGKDVELRCDPISGHTALYWYRQSLGQGLEFLIYFQGNSAPDKSGLPSDRFSAERTGGSVSTLTIQRTQQEDSAVYLCASSLWLRGRAFFGQGTRLTVV.

This clonotype was picked up a small number of times. The chain recombines TRBV7-9 with TRBJ2-5, with TRBD2 matching over 13 bases. Germline CDR1 is SEHNR and CDR2 is FQNEAQ (reference sequence). The CDR3 is 14 residues long. V trimming: 5 bases; J trimming: 5 bases; junction bases outside the gene matches: 2. CDR3 residues: CASSETSGGETQYF. CDR3 nucleotide sequence: TGTGCCAGCAGCGAGACTAGCGGGGGGGAGACCCAGTACTTC.

This clonotype has at least ten counts. The V and J genes are TRBV6-1 and TRBJ1-1; D gene ambiguous. V was clipped by 8 bases and J by 5 bases, with 9 bases between them. This CDR3 contains 11 residues. Germline V lookup: CDR1 MNHNS, CDR2 SASEGT. The CDR3 DNA is TGTGCCAGCCGGGGTGTGACTGAAGCTTTCTTT. Its translation: CASRGVTEAFF.

Notes on this clonotype: A much larger clone is a single base away; this may be a read error. The genes are TRBV20-1 and TRBJ2-3; no clear D gene. CDR3 length equals 10 residues. Germline V lookup: CDR1 DFQATT, CDR2 SNEGSKA (reference sequence). Trimming stripped 3 bases from V and 5 bases from J, with 3 bases between. The CDR3 DNA is TGCAGTGCTAGGGAAGATACGCAGTATTTT. It translates to CSAREDTQYF.

This clonotype was detected many times. The chain links TRBV20-1 to TRBJ1-4; D unclear. V lost 7 bases and J 8 bases, leaving 11 bases between the germline ends. CDR1 and CDR2 (germline): DFQATT, SNEGSKA (reference sequence). The CDR3 covers 11 residues. The CDR3 region is CSVDQGEKLFF. The CDR3 DNA reads as TGCAGTGTCGACCAAGGAGAAAAACTGTTTTTT.

This clonotype was picked up a small number of times. The chain has TRBV6-1 and TRBJ1-2; no clear D gene. Germline CDR1 is MNHNS and CDR2 is SASEGT. The CDR3 extends over 13 amino acids. V was clipped by 5 bases and J by 4 bases, with 11 bases between them. The CDR3 sequence: CASSHDGGYGYTF. In nucleotides, the CDR3 is TGTGCCAGCAGTCACGACGGCGGCTATGGCTACACCTTC.

This clonotype was found a few times. V is TRBV19 and J is TRBJ2-1; 7 bases line up with TRBD2. Trimming removed 3 bases from V and 8 bases from J; junction bases left unmatched: 13. The CDR3 covers 16 residues. Germline V gene lookup returns CDR1 LNHDA and CDR2 SQIVND (reference sequence). The DNA for the CDR3 is TGTGCCAGTAGTATTGGGGAGACTAGCCTCGGCCATGAGCAGTTCTTC. Translation: CASSIGETSLGHEQFF.

The V and J genes are TRBV10-1 and TRBJ2-7; 7 bases are shared with TRBD2. V lost 0 bases to trimming and J lost 4 bases; unmatched junction nucleotides: 9. This CDR3 contains 16 residues. Germline CDR1 WNHNN, CDR2 SYGVQD (reference sequence). The CDR3 DNA is TGCGCCAGCAGTGAGTCGGGGTCTAGCGGACTATACGAGCAGTACTTC. This sequence encodes CASSESGSSGLYEQYF.